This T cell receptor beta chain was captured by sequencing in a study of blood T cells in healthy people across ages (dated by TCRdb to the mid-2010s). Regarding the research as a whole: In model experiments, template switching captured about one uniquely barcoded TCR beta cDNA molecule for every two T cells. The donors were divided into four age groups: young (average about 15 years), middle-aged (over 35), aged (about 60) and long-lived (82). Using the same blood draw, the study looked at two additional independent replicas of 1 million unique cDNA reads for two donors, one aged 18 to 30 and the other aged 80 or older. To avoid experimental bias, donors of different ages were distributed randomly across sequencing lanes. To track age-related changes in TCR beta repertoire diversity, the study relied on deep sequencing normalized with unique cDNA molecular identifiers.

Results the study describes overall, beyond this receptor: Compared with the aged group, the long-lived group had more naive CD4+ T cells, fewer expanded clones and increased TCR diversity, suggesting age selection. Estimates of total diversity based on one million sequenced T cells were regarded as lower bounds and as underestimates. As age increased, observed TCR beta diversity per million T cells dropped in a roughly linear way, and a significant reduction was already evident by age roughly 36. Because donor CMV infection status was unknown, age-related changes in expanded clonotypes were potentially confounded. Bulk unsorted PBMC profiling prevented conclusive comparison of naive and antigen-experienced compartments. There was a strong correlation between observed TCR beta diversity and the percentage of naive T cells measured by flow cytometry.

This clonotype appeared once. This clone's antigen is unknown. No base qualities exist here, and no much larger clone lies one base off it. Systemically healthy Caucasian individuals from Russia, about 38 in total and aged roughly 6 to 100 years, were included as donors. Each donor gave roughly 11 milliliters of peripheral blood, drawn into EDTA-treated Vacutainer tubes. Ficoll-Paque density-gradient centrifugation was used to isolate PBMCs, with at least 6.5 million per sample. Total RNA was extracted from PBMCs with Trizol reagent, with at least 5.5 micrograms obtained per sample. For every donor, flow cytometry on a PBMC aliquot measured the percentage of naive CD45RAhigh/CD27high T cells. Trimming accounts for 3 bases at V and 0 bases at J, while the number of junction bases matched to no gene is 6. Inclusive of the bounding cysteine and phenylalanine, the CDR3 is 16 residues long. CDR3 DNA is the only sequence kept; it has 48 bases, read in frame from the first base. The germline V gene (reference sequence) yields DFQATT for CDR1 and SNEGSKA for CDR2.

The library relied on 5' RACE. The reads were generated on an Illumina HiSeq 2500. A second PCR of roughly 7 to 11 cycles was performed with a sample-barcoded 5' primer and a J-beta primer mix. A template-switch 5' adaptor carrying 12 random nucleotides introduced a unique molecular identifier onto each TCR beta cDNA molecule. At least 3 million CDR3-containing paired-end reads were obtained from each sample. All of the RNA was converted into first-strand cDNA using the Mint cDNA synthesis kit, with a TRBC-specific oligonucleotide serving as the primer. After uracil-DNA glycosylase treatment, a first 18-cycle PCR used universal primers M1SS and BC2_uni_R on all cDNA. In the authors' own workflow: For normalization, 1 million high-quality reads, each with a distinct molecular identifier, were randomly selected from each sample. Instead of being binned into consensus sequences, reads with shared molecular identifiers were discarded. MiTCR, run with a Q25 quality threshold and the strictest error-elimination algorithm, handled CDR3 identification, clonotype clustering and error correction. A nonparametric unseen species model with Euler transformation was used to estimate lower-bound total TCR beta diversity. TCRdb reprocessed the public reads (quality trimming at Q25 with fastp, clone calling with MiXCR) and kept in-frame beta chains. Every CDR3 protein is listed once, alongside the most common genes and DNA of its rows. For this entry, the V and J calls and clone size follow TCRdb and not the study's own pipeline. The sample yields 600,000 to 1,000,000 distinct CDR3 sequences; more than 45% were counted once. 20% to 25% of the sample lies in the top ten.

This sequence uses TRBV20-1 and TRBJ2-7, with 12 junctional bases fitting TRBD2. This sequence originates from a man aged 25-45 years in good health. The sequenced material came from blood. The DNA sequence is TGCAGTGCTAGTCTCGGGACTAGCGGGTTCTCCTACGAGCAGTACTTC. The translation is CSASLGTSGFSYEQYF.